The T cell receptor (beta chain) under discussion was sequenced for a study of PD-L1 blockade in urothelial cancer. Sequencing used immunoSEQ multiplex PCR; TCRdb keeps in-frame clones, though not all of them. The sample includes roughly 120,000 clones, roughly 89% of them seen just once. As for time point: peripheral blood 6 weeks after treatment start. Peripheral blood mononuclear cells were collected from every patient before and during treatment, yielding between 1 and 8 samples per patient. V was cut by 0 bases and J by 5 bases, with 11 bases left in between. The CDR3 totals 14 residues. The germline gives CDR1 SGHRS, CDR2 YFSETQ.

The material sequenced was PBMCs, taken around atezolizumab (anti-PD-L1) treatment. This TCR derives from a man in his sixties with urothelial cancer. The rearrangement links TRBV5-1 to TRBJ2-5, with unresolved D. CDR3 protein: CASSLGLASETQYF. The CDR3 nucleotides are TGCGCCAGCAGCTTGGGGTTAGCCTCTGAGACCCAGTACTTC.